Below, 18 T cell receptor beta chains from the same sample are listed, as sequenced in a study of T cells in Graves' hyperthyroidism and ophthalmopathy. RNA transcripts provided the source from which TCR beta CDR3 regions were amplified. Primed by the HTBI set, a first-round RT-PCR was run on the TCR CDR3. TCRdb re-called the multiplex PCR reads through MiXCR, storing one row per CDR3 protein. The sample has about 500,000 distinct CDR3 sequences; approximately 15% are singletons. The source material was blood. These receptors all stem from a young woman with Graves' hyperthyroidism.

This clonotype has a handful of counts. This chain uses TRBV20-1 with TRBJ1-2; D is perhaps TRBD1 (5 bases). Germline V gene lookup returns CDR1 DFQATT and CDR2 SNEGSKA (reference sequence). Trimming shortened V by 3 bases and J by 2 bases, and 10 bases separated the two germline ends. The CDR3 runs to 13 residues. The CDR3 sequence is CSASQGSNYGYTF. For the CDR3, the DNA is TGCAGTGCTAGTCAGGGATCAAACTATGGCTACACCTTC.

This clonotype was picked up a small number of times. The chain has TRBV10-1 and TRBJ2-3, with unresolved D. Germline lookup yields CDR1 WNHNN and CDR2 SYGVQD (reference sequence). With 5 bases removed from V and 0 bases from J, the gap between germline ends came to 12 bases. CDR3 length equals 15 residues. The CDR3 DNA follows: TGCGCCAGCAGTCACGACAAGTATAGCACAGATACGCAGTATTTT. This gives the protein CASSHDKYSTDTQYF.

Worth noting for this clonotype: A single base separates this from a much larger clone, so it may be a read error. The V call is TRBV3-1, the J call TRBJ1-3; TRBD1 matches at 7 bases. CDR1 is LGHDT and CDR2 is YNNKEL in the germline V gene (reference sequence). This CDR3 has 15 amino acids. The CDR3 sequence: CASSLKGAVGSTIYF. The CDR3, as DNA: TGTGCCAGCAGCCTAAAGGGGGCAGTAGGAAGCACCATATATTTT.

J is TRBJ1-2 and V is TRBV29-1; no clear D gene. V dropped 1 base and J dropped 5 bases, with 14 bases sitting between them. The CDR3 has 14 amino acids. CDR1 and CDR2 from the germline V gene are SQVTM and ANQGSEA. CDR3 amino acids: CSVEGRNKVYGYTF. CDR3 DNA: TGCAGCGTTGAAGGCCGCAATAAGGTTTATGGCTACACCTTC.

In its sample, this clonotype was seen a few times. CDR3 sequence reads: CSVSYRGHETGELFF. In DNA, the CDR3 is TGCAGCGTTTCATACAGGGGCCATGAGACCGGGGAGCTGTTTTTT. The chain links TRBV29-1 to TRBJ2-2, with 7 bases identical to TRBD1. After removal of 5 bases from V and 5 bases from J, the junction contained 11 bases not matched to a gene. This CDR3 comprises 15 residues. Germline V gives CDR1 SQVTM, CDR2 ANQGSEA.

This clonotype was detected ten times or more. This chain joins TRBV2 and TRBJ2-2, with TRBD2 identical over 10 bases. CDR3 length: 16 amino acids. V shed 4 bases, J shed 5 bases, and the junction held 7 bases outside the gene matches. CDR1 and CDR2 from the germline V gene are SNHLY and FYNNEI. CDR3 sequence reads: CASSVYLAGATGELFF. The CDR3 DNA reads as TGTGCCAGCAGTGTGTACCTAGCGGGAGCTACCGGGGAGCTGTTTTTT. Using reference TRBV2 and TRBJ2-2 for the parts outside the CDR3, the full variable domain is EPEVTQTPSHQVTQMGQEVILRCVPISNHLYFYWYRQILGQKVEFLVSFYNNEISEKSEIFDDQFSVERPDGSNFTLKIRSTKLEDSAMYFCASSVYLAGATGELFFGEGSRLTVL.

The table lists this clonotype with many counts. The chain employs TRBV12-3 or TRBV12-4 and TRBJ2-7; no definite D call. CDR3 size: 12 residues. Trimming stripped 3 bases from V and 3 bases from J, with 6 bases between. The chain's CDR3 is CASSFDRYEQYF. CDR3 coding DNA: TGTGCCAGCAGTTTTGACCGCTACGAGCAGTACTTC.

Points on this clonotype: A much larger clone lies a single base off, so this may be a read error. Since no conserved phenylalanine or tryptophan closes the CDR3, a read error is the likely cause. The chain employs TRBV19 and TRBJ1-5; 8 nucleotides agree with TRBD1. There are 16 residues in the CDR3. The germline V gene has CDR1 LNHDA and CDR2 SQIVND (reference sequence). V dropped 5 bases and J dropped 1; count of bases not matched to a gene: 7. CDR3 in amino acids: CASSYDRGLSNQPQHS. In nucleotides, the CDR3 is TGTGCCAGTAGTTACGACAGGGGTTTGAGCAATCAGCCCCAGCATTCT.

This clonotype was observed at least ten times. V usage is TRBV19 and J usage is TRBJ2-1; D is perhaps TRBD2 (6 bases). CDR1 and CDR2 from the germline V gene are LNHDA and SQIVND (reference sequence). Trimming cost V 9 bases and J 4 bases, with 13 bases left between them. This CDR3 comprises 13 residues. In DNA form, the CDR3 reads TGTGCCAGCGGGAGTAATTTTTACAATGAGCAGTTCTTC. Amino acids: CASGSNFYNEQFF.

The chain uses TRBV5-1 and TRBJ2-1, with TRBD1 as a possible D gene (5 bases). The CDR3 length is 12 residues. With 2 bases removed from V and 8 bases from J, the gap between germline ends came to 8 bases. Germline V gene data show CDR1 as SGHRS and CDR2 as YFSETQ. DNA for the CDR3: TGCGCCAGCAGCTTCAGGGTCCATGAGCAGTTCTTC. The encoded protein is CASSFRVHEQFF.

This clonotype was counted many times. This chain joins TRBV7-3 and TRBJ1-2; tentative D call: TRBD1 (6 bases). V dropped 2 bases and J dropped 2 bases, with 15 bases sitting between them. Germline assignment: CDR1 SGHTA and CDR2 FQGTGA. This CDR3 has 16 amino acids. DNA for the CDR3: TGTGCCAGCAGCTTATGGGGGGGCAGGGCCAACTATGGCTACACCTTC. This codes for CASSLWGGRANYGYTF.

This clonotype was counted ten times or more. The chain links TRBV12-3 or TRBV12-4 to TRBJ2-7, with no clear D. V was pared by 3 bases and J by 4 bases, with 7 bases between. The CDR3 runs 12 residues. The CDR3 here is CASSFFGYEQYV. The CDR3, as DNA: TGTGCCAGCAGTTTTTTCGGGTACGAGCAGTACGTC.

This clonotype was observed many times. The chain joins TRBV11-2 to TRBJ1-1; 7 bases are shared with TRBD1. CDR3 size: 15 residues. Germline trimming cut 4 bases from V and 2 bases from J; bases unmatched to any gene: 7. Looked up from germline, CDR1 is SGHAT and CDR2 is FQNNGV. CDR3 DNA sequence: TGTGCCAGCAGCTGGGACAGTTTGACTAACACTGAAGCTTTCTTT. Protein product: CASSWDSLTNTEAFF.

This clonotype was detected many times. J is TRBJ2-5 and V is TRBV7-8; D is uncertain. Germline CDR1 reads SGHVS; CDR2 reads FQNEAQ. The ends were cut back, 0 bases at V and 5 bases at J, with 7 bases in the middle. The CDR3 is 13 amino acids. CDR3 amino acids: CASSLAVYETQYF. The DNA for the CDR3 is TGTGCCAGCAGCTTAGCGGTTTATGAGACCCAGTACTTC.

This clonotype was recorded at least ten times. The chain links TRBV15 to TRBJ1-1; the D is unclear. This CDR3 region has 15 residues. V gave up 6 bases and J gave up 0 bases, with 14 bases separating them. The germline V gene encodes CDR1 LNHNV and CDR2 YYDKDF (reference sequence). As DNA, the CDR3 is TGTGCCACCAGACCAGAACCCCTCATGAACACTGAAGCTTTCTTT. The encoded protein is CATRPEPLMNTEAFF. The variable domain in full, with the rest retrieved from reference TRBV15 and TRBJ1-1, is DAMVIQNPRYQVTQFGKPVTLSCSQTLNHNVMYWYQQKSSQAPKLLFHYYDKDFNNEADTPDNFQSRRPNTSFCFLDIRSPGLGDTAMYLCATRPEPLMNTEAFFGQGTRLTVV.

In its sample, this clonotype was seen many times. The CDR3: CASSLEGFPTGELFF. The CDR3 nucleotides read TGCGCCAGCAGCTTGGAAGGGTTCCCCACCGGGGAGCTGTTTTTT. The chain combines TRBV5-1 with TRBJ2-2; no definite D call. CDR1 and CDR2 (germline): SGHRS, YFSETQ. CDR3 length: 15 amino acids. V was pared by 0 bases and J by 4 bases, with 10 bases between.

Ten or more counts support this clonotype. This rearrangement joins TRBV10-3 to TRBJ1-5, with D uncertain. CDR1 ENHRY and CDR2 SYGVKD come from the germline V gene. The ends were cut back, 4 bases at V and 1 base at J, with 8 bases in the middle. This CDR3 contains 14 residues. This CDR3 is CAISADISNQPQHF. The CDR3 DNA reads as TGTGCCATCAGTGCTGACATAAGCAATCAGCCCCAGCATTTT.

At least ten counts were recorded for this clonotype. The rearrangement links TRBV11-2 to TRBJ1-1; D is uncertain. Germline lookup yields CDR1 SGHAT and CDR2 FQNNGV. The CDR3 is 13 residues long. V was cut by 2 bases and J by 4 bases, with 8 bases left in between. CDR3 DNA sequence: TGTGCCAGCAGCTTACGTCCTGGCACTGAAGCTTTCTTT. This encodes CASSLRPGTEAFF.